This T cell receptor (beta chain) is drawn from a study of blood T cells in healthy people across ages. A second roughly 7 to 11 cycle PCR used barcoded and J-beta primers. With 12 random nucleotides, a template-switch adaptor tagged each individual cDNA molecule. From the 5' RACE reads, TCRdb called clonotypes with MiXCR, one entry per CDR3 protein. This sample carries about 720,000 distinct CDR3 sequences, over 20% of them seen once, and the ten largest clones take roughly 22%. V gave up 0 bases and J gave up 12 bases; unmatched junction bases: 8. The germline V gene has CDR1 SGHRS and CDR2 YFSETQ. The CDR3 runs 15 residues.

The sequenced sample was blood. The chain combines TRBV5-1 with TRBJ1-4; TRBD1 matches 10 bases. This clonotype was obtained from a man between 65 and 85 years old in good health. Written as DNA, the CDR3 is TGCGCCAGCAGCTTGGCGACAGGGGGCGGCGAGGAACTGTTTTTT. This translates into CASSLATGGGEELFF.